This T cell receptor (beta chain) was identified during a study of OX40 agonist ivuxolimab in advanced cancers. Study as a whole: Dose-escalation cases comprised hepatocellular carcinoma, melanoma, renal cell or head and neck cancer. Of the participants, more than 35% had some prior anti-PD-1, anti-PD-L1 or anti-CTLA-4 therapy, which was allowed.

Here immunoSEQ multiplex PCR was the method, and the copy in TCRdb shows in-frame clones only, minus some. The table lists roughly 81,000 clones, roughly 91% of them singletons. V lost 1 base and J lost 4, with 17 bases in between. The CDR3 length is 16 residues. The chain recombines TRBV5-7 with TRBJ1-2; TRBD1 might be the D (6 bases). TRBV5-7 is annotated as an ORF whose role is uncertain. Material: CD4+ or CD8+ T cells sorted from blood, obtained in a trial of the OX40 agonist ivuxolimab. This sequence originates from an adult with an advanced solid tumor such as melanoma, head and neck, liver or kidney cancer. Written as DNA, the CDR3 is TGTGCCAGCAGCTTGAGTGTAACAGGGAGACCCTATGGCTACACCTTC. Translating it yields CASSLSVTGRPYGYTF.